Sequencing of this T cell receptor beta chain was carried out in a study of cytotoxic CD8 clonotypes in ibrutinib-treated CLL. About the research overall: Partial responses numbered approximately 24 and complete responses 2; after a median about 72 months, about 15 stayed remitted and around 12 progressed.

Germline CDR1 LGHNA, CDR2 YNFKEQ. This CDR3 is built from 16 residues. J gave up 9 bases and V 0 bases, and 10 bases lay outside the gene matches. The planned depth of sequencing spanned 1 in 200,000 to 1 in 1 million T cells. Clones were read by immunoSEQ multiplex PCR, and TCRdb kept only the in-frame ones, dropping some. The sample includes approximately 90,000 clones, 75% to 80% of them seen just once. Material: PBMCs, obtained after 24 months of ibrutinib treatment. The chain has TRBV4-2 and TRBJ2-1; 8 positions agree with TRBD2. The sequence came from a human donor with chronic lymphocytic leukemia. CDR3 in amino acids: CASSQDREREWSEQFF. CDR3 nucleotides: TGTGCCAGCAGCCAAGATCGGGAGCGGGAGTGGAGTGAGCAGTTCTTC.